This TCR beta chain originates from a study of cytomegalovirus exposure and HLA in healthy donors (dated by TCRdb to about 2017). For context, the study as a whole: An earlier analysis of roughly 570 of the donors reported around 280 Gb of sequence data and 117 million unique TCR beta sequences obtained from some 200 million T cells. Approximately 300 gigabases of sequencing data and approximately 85 million unique TCR sequences were included in an early release covering several hundred HLA-typed donors. Of the 300 to 500 genotyped donors, 65% to 90% were placed in the genetic ancestry cluster associated with self-reported Caucasian donors. The study aimed to test whether signatures of past pathogen exposure could be identified by cataloging public T cell receptors. The T cell repertoires of 670 or so subjects were profiled by immunosequencing and related to cytomegalovirus serostatus. In addition to the first cohort of around 670 subjects, a separate validation cohort of about 120 different subjects was used. The study combined high-throughput TCR immunosequencing, statistical association of individual TCRs with disease status, and machine learning to predict cytomegalovirus infection status. A later analysis re-examined previously published TCR beta repertoires from 500 to 700 donors and added high-resolution HLA genotyping to investigate patterns of TCR occurrence. In the later analysis, no new phenotypic data were used to find candidate immune exposures; instead, reliance was placed on TCR beta sequences and their occurrence across donors. An earlier analysis of some 500 of the donors used high-throughput TCR beta sequencing to judge whether each TCR beta V gene segment behaved as functional or pseudogenic. Alongside the repertoire data, information on donor age, sex, ethnicity and CMV serostatus was compiled. Genome-wide SNP genotypes for about three fifths of the roughly 670 donors were used in a later genetic analysis, which treated that subset as a discovery cohort. All discovery cohort repertoires had been generated on a single sequencing platform. HLA typing covered class I and class II loci at four-digit resolution. Typing coverage differed by locus: A, B, C, DRB1 and DQB1 were typed in roughly 620-630 donors, DQA1 in about 510, DPA1 in over 600, and DPB1 in just under 490. Roughly 5 DR-DQ haplotypes were handled as single units for association and clustering, since linkage in the cohort was strong. On average, about 240,000 unique TCR beta nucleotide sequences were sequenced per donor among 398 genotyped donors of the cohort, with roughly 18% of those sequences being non-productive. Study-level results and caveats: Correlated functional status among segregating V segments might reflect linkage disequilibrium, but an unknown experimental factor could not be ruled out. According to a later analysis, parvovirus B19, influenza, CMV and Epstein-Barr virus appeared linked to several top co-occurrence clusters. The authors suggested that the approach could potentially be generalized to other disease states and immunological phenotypes. The study listed 164 TCR beta chains as associated with cytomegalovirus. Three of the identified cytomegalovirus-associated TCR beta chains were confirmed in vitro to be specific for cytomegalovirus antigens. A further reported finding was that TCR beta sequences accurately predicted the HLA-A and HLA-B alleles for most subjects in the first cohort. The presence/absence analyses assumed that sequencing depth was roughly uniform across donors, and that assumption may not be true. A later analysis associated roughly 17,000 TCR beta sequences with specific HLA alleles at a false discovery rate of 0.05. A cluster of highly shared sequence variants was judged likely to be a technical artifact of the sequencing pipeline. An association between a missense DCLRE1C variant and V-gene and J-gene trimming of TCR beta chains was found in a later genetic analysis and replicated in an independent cohort. Approximately 18 rarely observed V segments, including chromosome 9 orphons, were excluded from the earlier analysis of just under 600 of the donors because counts were too low. A later analysis found that most CMV-associated TCR beta chains appeared HLA-restricted, with HLA associations seemingly driven largely by CMV exposure. Compared with equally common non-associated chains, HLA-associated TCR beta chains in a later analysis were more clonally expanded and had lower generation probabilities. Broadly in line with IMGT annotations, most TCR beta V segments showed up in productive rearrangements about 87% or about 30% of the time in an earlier analysis of several hundred of the donors. A later genetic analysis reported fewer N-insertions in productive TCRs among donors in an Asian-associated ancestry cluster than the roughly 650-donor mean. According to a later analysis, TCR association rates differed among HLA loci, with DRB1 alleles showing the most associated TCRs and HLA-C alleles showing the fewest. When HLA alleles, especially DR and DQ, strongly co-occurred, TCR associations were difficult to assign to individual alleles. Some IMGT-functional V segments, including TRBV6-2 and TRBV6-3, could not be told apart with the 87-base-pair reads, so those segments were excluded. For the cohort, immune exposure information was limited to CMV serostatus. Most TCR sequences were seen in very few donors, while some public TCRs were found in many individuals. Because HLA typing was missing for some donors at each locus, association tests included only the typed subset. The cohort was sequenced for TCR beta chains only, and without alpha or paired-chain data the features that could be detected were limited. The classifier was reported to diagnose cytomegalovirus status with high specificity and sensitivity in both the original and validation cohorts.

In total, 600 or so healthy bone marrow donors made up the cohort. Cohort members were all nominally healthy when sampled, although unrecorded immune exposures were likely present. The donor was CMV seronegative and belonged to the group of around 350 seronegative cohort members. A peripheral blood sample was provided by each donor, and peripheral blood mononuclear cells were used for TCR beta sequencing. Genomic DNA was extracted from the blood cell samples with the Qiagen DNeasy Blood Extraction Kit. Receptor libraries were prepared by the immunoSEQ multiplex PCR assay. For the multiplex PCR, a mixture combining 60 forward primers for TCR Vbeta segments and 13 reverse primers for TCR Jbeta segments was used. The CDR3 region of rearranged TCR beta genes was amplified from genomic DNA by a multiplex PCR assay. The amplified TCR beta libraries were sequenced on the Illumina HiSeq System as 87-base-pair reads. The study's own analysis went as follows. A later analysis counted approximately 84 million unique TCR beta chains across the approximately 700 repertoires, and some 11 million of these chains were shared by at least two donors. Raw reads were error-corrected and collapsed into unique sequences by a nearest-neighbor algorithm in which closely related sequences were merged to remove PCR and sequencing errors. To assign V, D and J gene segments, CDR3 sequences were aligned to IMGT reference sequences. For a sequence to be retained, at least a six-nucleotide match to both a V gene segment and a J gene segment was required. Rearrangements were classified as productive when the CDR3 lacked stop codons and remained in frame with V and J, and all other rearrangements were classified as non-productive. Following IMGT convention, CDR3 was defined as the stretch from the second conserved V-encoded cysteine up to the conserved J-encoded phenylalanine. In an earlier analysis of approximately 590 of the donors, sequences lacking an unambiguous match to a single V gene segment were excluded. In an earlier analysis of roughly 500 of the donors, V segments were called functional above 56.7% productive rearrangements and were called segregating when the between-donor standard deviation exceeded 5%. A statistical classification framework was built for diagnosing cytomegalovirus status from the catalog of TCR beta chain sequences. In a later analysis, V and J genes were assigned by comparing TCR nucleotide sequences against IMGT/GENE-DB human TR gene sequences. The TCRdist pipeline was used in a later analysis to assign CDR3 sequences and most-parsimonious VDJ recombination scenarios. In a later analysis, each TCR beta chain was defined by its CDR3 amino acid sequence together with its V-gene family, and reads without a unique V-gene family were excluded. As a way to deal with suspected cross-contamination and a sequencing artifact, a later analysis dropped 640 or so nucleotide sequences that were highly shared and had low generation probability. For each public chain, a later analysis derived a clonal expansion index from normalized ranks of inferred template counts within each repertoire. Generation probabilities in a later analysis came from a VDJ recombination model fitted to out-of-frame rearrangements, and those results were checked against IGoR. In a later analysis, TCR-TCR, TCR-HLA and TCR-CMV co-occurrence was scored with hypergeometric tests, and a repertoire-size bias correction was applied to TCR pairs. In a later analysis, false discovery rates were estimated by permuting HLA or CMV assignments 20 times. In a later analysis, co-occurring TCRs were grouped using DBSCAN, and TCRdist sequence similarity was added for clustering within HLA-allele-positive subsets. For co-occurrence clustering, repertoires with fewer than 30,000 or more than 120,000 public chains were excluded, along with 4 to 6 repertoires with anomalous nucleotide sharing. Sourced from immuneACCESS, this table was stored by TCRdb with only in-frame sequences that have V and J called. A share of the clones is absent; for the studies checked, an unresolved V gene accounts for under half, and the remainder has no known explanation. V, J and clone size are those of that table, while D and trimming were read from the DNA. Present in this sample are nearly 200,000 clones, 87% of which were seen just once. 1% to 1.5% of the sample goes to the ten largest clones.

From the cysteine through the phenylalanine, the CDR3 covers 14 amino acids. Kept here is only the CDR3 DNA, which spans 42 bases and is read in frame from base 1. The germline V gene provides CDR1 LGHNA and CDR2 YNFKEQ. Ends trimmed: V by 4 bases, J by 6 bases; bases unmatched to a gene: 7. Comments on this clone: Its recognized antigen is unknown. No clone much larger than this one lies a single base away; base qualities are absent.

This receptor was taken from a man between 25 and 39 years old in good health and CMV-seronegative. The specimen sequenced was PBMCs. The rearrangement combines TRBV4-2 with TRBJ2-7, with TRBD1 identical over 9 junction bases. The bases read TGTGCCAGCAGCCTATACAGGGGGCAGGGCGAGCAGTACTTC. The encoded protein is CASSLYRGQGEQYF.